These 15 T cell receptor beta chains were all obtained from the same sample, sequenced in a study of T cell clonotyping in hematopoietic cell transplantation. Sequencing used immunoSEQ multiplex PCR; TCRdb keeps in-frame clones, though not all of them. The sample shows about 41,000 clones, around 96% of them seen only once. The sequencing sample was made of peripheral blood mononuclear cells. Receptors were obtained from a young man in good health. Some clones in this sample may be carry-over from other donors' samples.

The CDR3 nucleotides read TGTGCCAGCAGTGGTATTAGCGGTCGAGGCTACGAGCAGTACTTC. Amino acid sequence: CASSGISGRGYEQYF. This chain links TRBV25-1 with TRBJ2-7; weak D call: TRBD2 (6 bases). CDR1 and CDR2 from the germline V gene are MGHDK and SYGVNS. This CDR3 comprises 15 residues. The ends were cut back, 4 bases at V and 3 bases at J, with 16 bases in the middle.

This clone was observed a single time. The chain combines TRBV5-4 with TRBJ2-7; D may be TRBD2 (6 bases). There are 12 residues in the CDR3. Germline V CDR1 and CDR2: SGHNT, YYREEE (reference sequence). Trimming stripped 7 bases from V and 2 bases from J, with 10 bases between. CDR3 residues: CASRENTYEQYF. The CDR3, as DNA: TGTGCCAGCCGGGAGAATACCTACGAGCAGTACTTC.

A single count supports this clone. Other DNA sequences in this sample translate to the same CDR3. The chain is built from TRBV9 and TRBJ2-5; D not resolved. Germline CDR1 reads SGDLS; CDR2 reads YYNGEE. The CDR3 extends over 13 amino acids. V shed 0 bases and J shed 2 bases, with 5 bases lying between them. CDR3 sequence (DNA): TGTGCCAGCAGCGTAGGGGGACAAGAGACCCAGTACTTC. Its translation: CASSVGGQETQYF.

This clone was counted a single time. The J gene is TRBJ1-5, the V gene TRBV18, with TRBD1 matching over 9 bases. J gave up 4 bases and V 3 bases, and 1 base lay outside the gene matches. The CDR3 covers 14 residues. CDR1 is KGHSH, CDR2 LQKENI, per germline. The CDR3 reads CASSPGTGNQPQHF. In DNA, the CDR3 is TGTGCCAGCTCACCGGGGACAGGGAATCAGCCCCAGCATTTT.

The chain links TRBV5-1 to TRBJ2-5; D possibly uses TRBD1 or TRBD2 (6 bases each). V was trimmed by 4 bases and J by 4 bases, leaving 14 bases between them. CDR1 is SGHRS, CDR2 YFSETQ, per germline. The CDR3 length is 14 residues. CDR3 region: CASSPPGASETQYF. CDR3 coding DNA: TGCGCCAGCAGCCCCCCGGGGGCTTCAGAGACCCAGTACTTC. Full variable domain (outside the CDR3, taken from reference TRBV5-1 and TRBJ2-5): KAGVTQTPRYLIKTRGQQVTLSCSPISGHRSVSWYQQTPGQGLQFLFEYFSETQRNKGNFPGRFSGRQFSNSRSEMNVSTLELGDSALYLCASSPPGASETQYFGPGTRLLVL.

This sequence joins TRBV10-3 and TRBJ2-2; possibly TRBD1 for D (8 bases). The CDR3 totals 16 residues. The germline V and J ends were trimmed by 4 bases and 9 bases, with 21 bases remaining between them. Per germline, CDR1 ENHRY and CDR2 SYGVKD. The CDR3 protein is CAISGGGQVKDRELFF. The CDR3 nucleotides are TGTGCCATCAGTGGGGGGGGACAGGTCAAGGACAGGGAGCTGTTTTTT.

V is TRBV5-1 and J is TRBJ1-2; D remains unclear. Germline assignment: CDR1 SGHRS and CDR2 YFSETQ. The CDR3 has 14 residues. Between the trimmed V and J ends, which lost 0 bases and 1 base, there was a span of 7 bases. The CDR3 is CASSLGIGNYGYTF. The CDR3 region has the DNA TGCGCCAGCAGCTTGGGGATAGGTAACTATGGCTACACCTTC.

This sequence joins TRBV2 and TRBJ1-5; TRBD1 matches 8 bases. Looked up from germline, CDR1 is SNHLY and CDR2 is FYNNEI. Unmatched junction bases numbered 4, after V lost 7 bases and J lost 5 bases. CDR3 length: 13 amino acids. The CDR3 DNA reads TGTGCCAGCAACGGACAGGGTGATCAGCCCCAGCATTTT. This encodes CASNGQGDQPQHF.

The chain links TRBV19 to TRBJ2-3; maybe TRBD1 (6 bases). Germline CDR1 is LNHDA and CDR2 is SQIVND (reference sequence). There are 16 residues in the CDR3. V was pared by 7 bases and J by 2 bases, with 19 bases between. The CDR3 nucleotides read TGTGCCAGTACCCTGGACAGCGGACATACCACAGATACGCAGTATTTT. This encodes CASTLDSGHTTDTQYF.

The chain recombines TRBV5-5 with TRBJ1-2; TRBD1 is a possible D gene (6 bases). This CDR3 has 13 residues. Germline CDR1 SGHKS, CDR2 YYEKEE (reference sequence). V shed 2 bases and J shed 6 bases, with 11 bases lying between them. For the CDR3, the DNA is TGTGCCAGCAGCTTAAGGACAGTGGATGGCTACACCTTC. Its translation is CASSLRTVDGYTF. The full variable domain, in which reference TRBV5-5 and TRBJ1-2 provide the parts outside the CDR3, is DAGVTQSPTHLIKTRGQQVTLRCSPISGHKSVSWYQQVLGQGPQFIFQYYEKEERGRGNFPDRFSARQFPNYSSELNVNALLLGDSALYLCASSLRTVDGYTFGSGTRLTVV.

J is TRBJ1-1 and V is TRBV7-8; no definite D call. The CDR3 has 14 amino acids. The V end lost 4 bases, the J end lost 0 bases, and 9 bases lay between the germline ends. CDR1 and CDR2 from the germline V gene are SGHVS and FQNEAQ. The CDR3 coding sequence is TGTGCCAGCAGCTGGCCCGGCATGAACACTGAAGCTTTCTTT. It specifies CASSWPGMNTEAFF.

V is TRBV5-1 and J is TRBJ2-5; no clear D. This CDR3 has 13 residues. V dropped 0 bases and J dropped 5 bases, with 8 bases sitting between them. Germline V gene sequence: CDR1 SGHRS, CDR2 YFSETQ. CDR3 nucleotides: TGCGCCAGCAGCTTGGCCTTGTCGGAGACCCAGTACTTC. It encodes CASSLALSETQYF.

The chain carries TRBV30 and TRBJ1-3; no definite D call. Trimming shortened V by 4 bases and J by 1 base, and 20 bases separated the two germline ends. The CDR3 is made up of 17 amino acids. Germline CDR1 is GTSNPN and CDR2 is SVGIG (reference sequence). CDR3 loop: CAWTGRERLVSGNTIYF. CDR3 in DNA: TGTGCCTGGACGGGGAGGGAGCGGCTAGTTTCTGGAAACACCATATATTTT.

This chain joins TRBV13 and TRBJ1-3; D may be TRBD1 (5 bases). The CDR3 loop spans 17 amino acids. Trimming removed 5 bases at V and 0 bases at J, with 17 bases between. The germline CDR1 and CDR2 sequences are PRHDT and FYEKMQ (reference sequence). CDR3 protein: CASSPRTGGFSGNTIYF. CDR3 sequence (DNA): TGTGCCAGCAGCCCTCGAACCGGGGGGTTCTCTGGAAACACCATATATTTT.

The V gene is TRBV4-3, the J gene TRBJ2-3, with 7 bases that match TRBD1. J gave up 2 bases and V 3 bases, and 5 bases lay outside the gene matches. This CDR3 has 15 residues. The V gene's germline CDR1 is LGHNA and CDR2 YSLEER. Here the CDR3 reads CASSHDQGDTDTQYF. In DNA form, the CDR3 reads TGCGCCAGCAGCCACGATCAGGGGGACACAGATACGCAGTATTTT.